Reported below is one TCR delta chain. Only a few counts were recorded for this clone. Its antigen has not been determined. This DNA's translation and the protein TCRdb lists, from a much larger clone, do not match at residue 7, likely due to a read error; the protein shown is translated from the DNA. From its cysteine to its phenylalanine, the CDR3 spans 13 amino acids. Here the CDR3 DNA is all that survives: 39 bases in frame from base 1. Based on the germline V gene, the CDR1 and CDR2 sequences are TSWWSYY and QGS. V sheds 9 bases and J sheds 4 bases, leaving 15 bases between their ends. The library relied on multiplex PCR. Sequencing took place on an Illumina MiSeq. Both TCR gamma (TRG) and TCR delta (TRD) chains were sequenced from each sorted gammadelta T cell sample. The published analysis was carried out like this. The repertoire analyses used clonotype tree plots, the accumulated frequency of the top 20 clonotypes, and diversity index (DI) and D75 metrics. Identical DNA sequences were merged into single rows after TCRdb reprocessed the public reads with CATT. These V and J calls are TCRdb output, not the study's own analysis. In all, the sample holds 50,000 or so delta-chain clones, and around 1.6% of those were seen once. Together, the top ten hold over 7% of the sample.

This sample was included in a study of γδ T cells in repeated Plasmodium falciparum infection (dated by TCRdb to the early 2020s). About the study as a whole: The natural-infection arm enrolled Malian children exposed to intense seasonal malaria transmission and compared the Malian children with Australian children matched for age and gender. The study examined how repeated Plasmodium falciparum infection shapes the human gammadelta T cell repertoire, using natural infection in Mali and controlled human malaria infection. Malian gammadelta TCR repertoires were analysed cross-sectionally in periods with no transmission and longitudinally across episodes of acute febrile malaria. Samples were collected from controlled-infection subjects at baseline, immediately before selected infections, and 21 days after each infection. Four controlled human malaria infections were administered to five malaria-naive U.S. adults over around 620 days by bites from P. falciparum NF54-infected Anopheles stephensi mosquitoes. Broader findings and caveats from the paper: In Vdelta2-negative gammadelta TCR repertoires, which were largely Vdelta1+, repeated controlled infections appeared to drive waves of new clonotype selection. The Malian cohort came from a small rural village of predominantly one ethnic group, limiting generalizability. Vgamma9/Vdelta2+ TCR repertoires kept a highly stable polyclonal repertoire across time and infection, and many TCRgamma sequences overlapped between individuals. Compared with Australian children, Malian children appeared to have Vdelta2-negative gammadelta TCR repertoires that were more clonally expanded, less diverse and less shared. The controlled-infection cohort was small, limiting analysis of inter-individual variability in gammadelta T cell responses.

For bulk TCR repertoire analysis, Vgamma9/Vdelta2+ and Vdelta2-negative gammadelta T cell populations were flow-sorted out of peripheral blood mononuclear cells. The chain couples TRDV1 to TRDJ1; TRDD3 could be the D gene, as 6 bases match. The J gene was not available in TCRdb and was assigned here by matching the DNA to germline segments. The clonotype comes from a pool of human donors (malaria-infected and uninfected, not separated). Sequenced input: gamma-delta T cells from blood. The CDR3 region has the sequence CALKPGMGDKLIF. Here is the DNA: TGTGCTCTGAAGCCGGGGATGGGCGATAAACTCATCTTT.